The 25 T cell receptor beta chains reported below all come from one sample, sequenced in a study of blood T cell repertoires in COVID-19. Libraries were prepared by immunoSEQ multiplex PCR; TCRdb keeps only in-frame clonotypes and omits some of them. The table includes about 170,000 clones, 74% detected once. The sample was peripheral blood. The receptors were gathered from a woman older than 75 with acute or convalescent COVID-19.

CDR3 in DNA: TGTGCCAGCAGCCAAGTAGCTAGCGGGAGCAATGAGCAGTTCTTC. Translating gives CASSQVASGSNEQFF. The chain recombines TRBV4-2 with TRBJ2-1; 10 nucleotides agree with TRBD2. The CDR3 runs to 15 residues. Germline lookup yields CDR1 LGHNA and CDR2 YNFKEQ. Germline trimming cut 1 base from V and 6 bases from J; bases unmatched to any gene: 3.

The chain is built from TRBV28 and TRBJ2-1, with a tentative D call TRBD2 (6 bases). V was cut by 3 bases and J by 0 bases, with 12 bases left in between. CDR1 and CDR2 (germline): MDHEN, SYDVKM. The CDR3 loop spans 16 amino acids. CDR3 loop: CASSLLGRGSYNEQFF. The DNA of the CDR3 is TGTGCCAGCAGTTTGTTAGGGCGGGGCTCCTACAATGAGCAGTTCTTC.

This clone was counted between two and nine times. The chain carries TRBV7-3 and TRBJ2-5; D is possibly TRBD2 (6 bases). V lost 3 bases, J lost 4 bases, and 9 bases lay in between. The CDR3 contains 13 residues. The V gene's germline CDR1 is SGHTA and CDR2 FQGTGA. The CDR3 coding sequence is TGTGCCAGCAGCTTCGGAGCGGGAGAGACCCAGTACTTC. Encoded protein: CASSFGAGETQYF.

V and J are TRBV5-6 and TRBJ1-5, with D possibly TRBD1 on 5 matching bases. The germline V and J ends were trimmed by 0 bases and 2 bases, with 9 bases remaining between them. The CDR3 is made up of 15 amino acids. The germline V gene has CDR1 SGHDT and CDR2 YYEEEE. The CDR3 reads CASSLEGWGNQPQHF. CDR3 DNA: TGTGCCAGCAGCTTGGAGGGGTGGGGCAATCAGCCCCAGCATTTT.

This chain connects TRBV7-6 to TRBJ2-7; possibly TRBD2 for D (7 bases). V gave up 5 bases and J gave up 2 bases, with 16 bases separating them. CDR3 length equals 15 residues. Germline V lookup: CDR1 SGHVS, CDR2 FNYEAQ. The CDR3, as DNA: TGTGCCAGCAGCCGTGAGGGGGGGCACACCTACGAGCAGTACTTC. It translates to CASSREGGHTYEQYF.

The CDR3 DNA reads TGTGCCAGCAGCTTAAGGGGCTCCGGAAACACCATATATTTT. Protein sequence: CASSLRGSGNTIYF. The rearrangement uses TRBV13 and TRBJ1-3; TRBD1 might be the D (5 bases). This CDR3 region has 14 residues. Germline CDR1 reads PRHDT; CDR2 reads FYEKMQ (reference sequence). V was pared by 2 bases and J by 4 bases, with 9 bases between.

The V gene is TRBV5-1, the J gene TRBJ2-1; weak D call: TRBD2 (6 bases). The V and J ends lost 0 bases and 4 bases respectively, with 14 bases between them. This CDR3 region has 16 residues. Germline-derived CDR1 and CDR2 are SGHRS and YFSETQ. The CDR3 loop is CASSLARGVTYNEQFF. The DNA of the CDR3 is TGCGCCAGCAGCTTGGCGCGCGGGGTGACATACAATGAGCAGTTCTTC.

The V gene is TRBV5-8, the J gene TRBJ1-2; D is perhaps TRBD1 (5 bases). The CDR3 loop spans 15 amino acids. V lost 2 bases to trimming and J lost 1 base, with 12 bases between them. The germline gives CDR1 SGHTS, CDR2 YDEGEE. Here the CDR3 reads CASSLGWRGNYGYTF. In DNA, the CDR3 is TGTGCCAGCAGCTTAGGTTGGAGGGGTAACTATGGCTACACCTTC.

The chain couples TRBV18 to TRBJ2-1; a possible D gene is TRBD2 (7 bases). V was clipped by 6 bases and J by 6 bases, with 24 bases between them. CDR3 size: 17 residues. Germline CDR1 reads KGHSH; CDR2 reads LQKENI. The CDR3 is CASSPPAGGRGGNEQFF. The CDR3 DNA reads TGTGCCAGCTCCCCTCCAGCTGGTGGGAGGGGGGGCAATGAGCAGTTCTTC.

The chain recombines TRBV27 with TRBJ2-1; TRBD2 might be the D (5 bases). Germline V lookup: CDR1 MNHEY, CDR2 SMNVEV (reference sequence). Between the trimmed V and J ends, which lost 4 bases and 7 bases, there was a span of 17 bases. The CDR3 length is 15 residues. CDR3 in DNA: TGTGCCAGCAGTTCTGCTGGACTCCCAGTTAATGAGCAGTTCTTC. Amino acids: CASSSAGLPVNEQFF.

This clone was detected many times. The gene calls are TRBV6-4 and TRBJ2-3, with 7 bases that match TRBD2. This CDR3 has 16 residues. Germline lookup yields CDR1 MRHNA and CDR2 SNTAGT. With 3 bases clipped from V and 2 bases from J, the junction kept 8 bases outside the gene matches. Written as DNA, the CDR3 is TGTGCCAGCAGTGAAGGGGCGGGAGACGACACAGATACGCAGTATTTT. It codes for CASSEGAGDDTDTQYF.

This clone was detected only a few times. V and J are TRBV7-2 and TRBJ2-1; TRBD2 matches 8 bases. Germline lookup yields CDR1 SGHTA and CDR2 FQGNSA. This CDR3 is built from 16 residues. The ends lost 5 bases at V and 1 base at J; junction bases unmatched: 7. CDR3 DNA: TGTGCCAGCAGCGCGTTACTAGCGGCTTCCTACAATGAGCAGTTCTTC. It is translated as CASSALLAASYNEQFF.

This chain links TRBV6-4 with TRBJ1-5; D perhaps matches TRBD1 (5 bases). CDR1 and CDR2 from the germline V gene are MRHNA and SNTAGT. The CDR3 runs to 18 residues. Trimming pared 8 bases from V and 2 bases from J, leaving 25 bases between. Here the CDR3 reads CASSIPRGREDCNQPQHF. The CDR3, as DNA: TGTGCCAGCTCAATCCCCCGTGGCAGGGAAGATTGCAATCAGCCCCAGCATTTT.

This clone occurred a few times. This chain joins TRBV5-1 and TRBJ2-1; TRBD2 aligns across 13 bases. This CDR3 has 18 amino acids. Trimming at V came to 0 bases and at J to 5 bases, leaving 8 bases not matched to a gene. From germline, CDR1 is SGHRS and CDR2 YFSETQ. DNA for the CDR3: TGCGCCAGCAGCTTGGGGACTAGCGGGAGACTAAGGGACAATGAGCAGTTCTTC. Amino acid sequence: CASSLGTSGRLRDNEQFF.

CDR3 protein: CASSYSRGEGTGYTF. CDR3 nucleotide sequence: TGTGCCAGCAGTTACTCGCGCGGGGAGGGAACCGGCTACACCTTC. This chain uses TRBV6-2 or TRBV6-3 with TRBJ1-2; D unclear. The CDR3 contains 15 residues. V lost 0 bases and J lost 8, with 16 bases in between. Germline V gives CDR1 MNHEY, CDR2 SVGEGT.

This clone showed up just once. The gene calls are TRBV5-1 and TRBJ2-5; possibly TRBD1 for D (6 bases). There are 15 residues in the CDR3. Germline CDR1 reads SGHRS; CDR2 reads YFSETQ. The V end was cut by 1 base, the J end by 1 base, with 11 bases between. CDR3 region: CASSLTPDSQETQYF. CDR3 in DNA: TGCGCCAGCAGCTTGACCCCGGACAGCCAAGAGACCCAGTACTTC.

The chain couples TRBV6-1 to TRBJ2-7; tentative D call: TRBD1 (6 bases). The CDR3 sequence is 14 residues long. Germline V gives CDR1 MNHNS, CDR2 SASEGT. Trimming pared 3 bases from V and 1 base from J, leaving 10 bases between. CDR3 DNA: TGTGCCAGCAGTGAGCCAGGGGATTCCTACGAGCAGTACTTC. Translation gives CASSEPGDSYEQYF.

This clone was recorded only once. The rearrangement joins TRBV29-1 to TRBJ1-1, with 9 bases lining up with TRBD1. The CDR3 sequence is 14 residues long. Looked up from germline, CDR1 is SQVTM and CDR2 is ANQGSEA. Trimming took 6 bases from V and 4 from J; bases not matched to a gene: 9. CDR3 DNA sequence: TGCAGCGTCGGGACAGGGACGTGGAGCACTGAAGCTTTCTTT. Protein: CSVGTGTWSTEAFF.

The chain combines TRBV6-5 with TRBJ1-3; D possibly corresponds to TRBD1 (5 bases). The CDR3 contains 13 residues. V dropped 8 bases and J dropped 3 bases, with 11 bases sitting between them. Germline V gene sequence: CDR1 MNHEY, CDR2 SVGAGI. CDR3: CASQDNGGNTIYF. CDR3 DNA: TGTGCCAGCCAGGACAACGGTGGAAACACCATATATTTT.

This clone showed up just a few times. The DNA for the CDR3 is TGCGCCAGCAGCCGGGCGGCTAGCGGGATCTACGAGCAGTACTTC. Its protein product is CASSRAASGIYEQYF. This chain uses TRBV5-1 with TRBJ2-7, with TRBD2 matching 9 bases. The germline CDR1 and CDR2 sequences are SGHRS and YFSETQ. J lost 3 bases, V lost 4 bases, and 8 bases had no gene match. CDR3 length: 15 amino acids.

The chain is built from TRBV2 and TRBJ1-2; 9 nucleotides agree with TRBD1. Germline V gene data show CDR1 as SNHLY and CDR2 as FYNNEI. The CDR3 extends over 14 amino acids. V lost 5 bases, J lost 2 bases, and 3 bases stayed unmatched. The DNA of the CDR3 is TGTGCCAGCAGTCGACAGGGGGACAACTATGGCTACACCTTC. It specifies CASSRQGDNYGYTF.

This sequence joins TRBV5-4 and TRBJ2-1; no clear D. Germline CDR1 is SGHNT and CDR2 is YYREEE (reference sequence). The CDR3 has 15 amino acids. V gave up 4 bases and J gave up 0 bases, with 11 bases separating them. CDR3 sequence (DNA): TGTGCCAGCAGCCCAGACTCGAGCTCCTACAATGAGCAGTTCTTC. This codes for CASSPDSSSYNEQFF.

CDR3 sequence: CASSLTSGGDEQFF. CDR3 DNA sequence: TGTGCCAGCAGCTTAACTAGCGGGGGGGATGAGCAGTTCTTC. The rearrangement joins TRBV5-4 to TRBJ2-1; 13 bases align to TRBD2. Germline V lookup: CDR1 SGHNT, CDR2 YYREEE (reference sequence). CDR3 length equals 14 residues. V shed 2 bases, J shed 8 bases, and the junction held 1 base outside the gene matches.

This clone was seen only a few times. This chain joins TRBV2 and TRBJ2-2; D may be TRBD1 (6 bases). The CDR3 is made up of 13 amino acids. Germline V lookup: CDR1 SNHLY, CDR2 FYNNEI. V gave up 6 bases and J gave up 5 bases, with 10 bases separating them. CDR3 residues: CASRLTGTGELFF. For the CDR3, the DNA is TGTGCCAGCAGGCTAACAGGGACCGGGGAGCTGTTTTTT.

The chain combines TRBV18 with TRBJ2-1; TRBD2 aligns across 8 bases. Germline CDR1 is KGHSH and CDR2 is LQKENI. V trimming: 4 bases; J trimming: 6 bases; junction bases outside the gene matches: 8. This CDR3 spans 15 amino acids. CDR3 sequence: CASSHSGKGTNEQFF. CDR3 nucleotides: TGTGCCAGCTCACATAGCGGGAAAGGCACCAATGAGCAGTTCTTC.